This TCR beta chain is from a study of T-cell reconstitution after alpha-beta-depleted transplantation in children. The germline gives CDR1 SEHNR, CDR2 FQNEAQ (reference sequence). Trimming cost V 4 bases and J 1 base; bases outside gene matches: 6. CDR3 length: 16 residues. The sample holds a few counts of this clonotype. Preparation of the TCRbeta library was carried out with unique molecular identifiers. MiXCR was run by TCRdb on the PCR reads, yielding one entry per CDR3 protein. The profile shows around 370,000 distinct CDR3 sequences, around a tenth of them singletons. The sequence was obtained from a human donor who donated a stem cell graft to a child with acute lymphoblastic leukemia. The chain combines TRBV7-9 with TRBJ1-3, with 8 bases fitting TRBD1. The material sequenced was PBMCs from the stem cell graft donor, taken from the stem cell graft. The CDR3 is CASSSNRGLSGNTIYF. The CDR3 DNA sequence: TGTGCCAGCAGCTCCAACAGGGGGTTATCTGGAAACACCATATATTTT.